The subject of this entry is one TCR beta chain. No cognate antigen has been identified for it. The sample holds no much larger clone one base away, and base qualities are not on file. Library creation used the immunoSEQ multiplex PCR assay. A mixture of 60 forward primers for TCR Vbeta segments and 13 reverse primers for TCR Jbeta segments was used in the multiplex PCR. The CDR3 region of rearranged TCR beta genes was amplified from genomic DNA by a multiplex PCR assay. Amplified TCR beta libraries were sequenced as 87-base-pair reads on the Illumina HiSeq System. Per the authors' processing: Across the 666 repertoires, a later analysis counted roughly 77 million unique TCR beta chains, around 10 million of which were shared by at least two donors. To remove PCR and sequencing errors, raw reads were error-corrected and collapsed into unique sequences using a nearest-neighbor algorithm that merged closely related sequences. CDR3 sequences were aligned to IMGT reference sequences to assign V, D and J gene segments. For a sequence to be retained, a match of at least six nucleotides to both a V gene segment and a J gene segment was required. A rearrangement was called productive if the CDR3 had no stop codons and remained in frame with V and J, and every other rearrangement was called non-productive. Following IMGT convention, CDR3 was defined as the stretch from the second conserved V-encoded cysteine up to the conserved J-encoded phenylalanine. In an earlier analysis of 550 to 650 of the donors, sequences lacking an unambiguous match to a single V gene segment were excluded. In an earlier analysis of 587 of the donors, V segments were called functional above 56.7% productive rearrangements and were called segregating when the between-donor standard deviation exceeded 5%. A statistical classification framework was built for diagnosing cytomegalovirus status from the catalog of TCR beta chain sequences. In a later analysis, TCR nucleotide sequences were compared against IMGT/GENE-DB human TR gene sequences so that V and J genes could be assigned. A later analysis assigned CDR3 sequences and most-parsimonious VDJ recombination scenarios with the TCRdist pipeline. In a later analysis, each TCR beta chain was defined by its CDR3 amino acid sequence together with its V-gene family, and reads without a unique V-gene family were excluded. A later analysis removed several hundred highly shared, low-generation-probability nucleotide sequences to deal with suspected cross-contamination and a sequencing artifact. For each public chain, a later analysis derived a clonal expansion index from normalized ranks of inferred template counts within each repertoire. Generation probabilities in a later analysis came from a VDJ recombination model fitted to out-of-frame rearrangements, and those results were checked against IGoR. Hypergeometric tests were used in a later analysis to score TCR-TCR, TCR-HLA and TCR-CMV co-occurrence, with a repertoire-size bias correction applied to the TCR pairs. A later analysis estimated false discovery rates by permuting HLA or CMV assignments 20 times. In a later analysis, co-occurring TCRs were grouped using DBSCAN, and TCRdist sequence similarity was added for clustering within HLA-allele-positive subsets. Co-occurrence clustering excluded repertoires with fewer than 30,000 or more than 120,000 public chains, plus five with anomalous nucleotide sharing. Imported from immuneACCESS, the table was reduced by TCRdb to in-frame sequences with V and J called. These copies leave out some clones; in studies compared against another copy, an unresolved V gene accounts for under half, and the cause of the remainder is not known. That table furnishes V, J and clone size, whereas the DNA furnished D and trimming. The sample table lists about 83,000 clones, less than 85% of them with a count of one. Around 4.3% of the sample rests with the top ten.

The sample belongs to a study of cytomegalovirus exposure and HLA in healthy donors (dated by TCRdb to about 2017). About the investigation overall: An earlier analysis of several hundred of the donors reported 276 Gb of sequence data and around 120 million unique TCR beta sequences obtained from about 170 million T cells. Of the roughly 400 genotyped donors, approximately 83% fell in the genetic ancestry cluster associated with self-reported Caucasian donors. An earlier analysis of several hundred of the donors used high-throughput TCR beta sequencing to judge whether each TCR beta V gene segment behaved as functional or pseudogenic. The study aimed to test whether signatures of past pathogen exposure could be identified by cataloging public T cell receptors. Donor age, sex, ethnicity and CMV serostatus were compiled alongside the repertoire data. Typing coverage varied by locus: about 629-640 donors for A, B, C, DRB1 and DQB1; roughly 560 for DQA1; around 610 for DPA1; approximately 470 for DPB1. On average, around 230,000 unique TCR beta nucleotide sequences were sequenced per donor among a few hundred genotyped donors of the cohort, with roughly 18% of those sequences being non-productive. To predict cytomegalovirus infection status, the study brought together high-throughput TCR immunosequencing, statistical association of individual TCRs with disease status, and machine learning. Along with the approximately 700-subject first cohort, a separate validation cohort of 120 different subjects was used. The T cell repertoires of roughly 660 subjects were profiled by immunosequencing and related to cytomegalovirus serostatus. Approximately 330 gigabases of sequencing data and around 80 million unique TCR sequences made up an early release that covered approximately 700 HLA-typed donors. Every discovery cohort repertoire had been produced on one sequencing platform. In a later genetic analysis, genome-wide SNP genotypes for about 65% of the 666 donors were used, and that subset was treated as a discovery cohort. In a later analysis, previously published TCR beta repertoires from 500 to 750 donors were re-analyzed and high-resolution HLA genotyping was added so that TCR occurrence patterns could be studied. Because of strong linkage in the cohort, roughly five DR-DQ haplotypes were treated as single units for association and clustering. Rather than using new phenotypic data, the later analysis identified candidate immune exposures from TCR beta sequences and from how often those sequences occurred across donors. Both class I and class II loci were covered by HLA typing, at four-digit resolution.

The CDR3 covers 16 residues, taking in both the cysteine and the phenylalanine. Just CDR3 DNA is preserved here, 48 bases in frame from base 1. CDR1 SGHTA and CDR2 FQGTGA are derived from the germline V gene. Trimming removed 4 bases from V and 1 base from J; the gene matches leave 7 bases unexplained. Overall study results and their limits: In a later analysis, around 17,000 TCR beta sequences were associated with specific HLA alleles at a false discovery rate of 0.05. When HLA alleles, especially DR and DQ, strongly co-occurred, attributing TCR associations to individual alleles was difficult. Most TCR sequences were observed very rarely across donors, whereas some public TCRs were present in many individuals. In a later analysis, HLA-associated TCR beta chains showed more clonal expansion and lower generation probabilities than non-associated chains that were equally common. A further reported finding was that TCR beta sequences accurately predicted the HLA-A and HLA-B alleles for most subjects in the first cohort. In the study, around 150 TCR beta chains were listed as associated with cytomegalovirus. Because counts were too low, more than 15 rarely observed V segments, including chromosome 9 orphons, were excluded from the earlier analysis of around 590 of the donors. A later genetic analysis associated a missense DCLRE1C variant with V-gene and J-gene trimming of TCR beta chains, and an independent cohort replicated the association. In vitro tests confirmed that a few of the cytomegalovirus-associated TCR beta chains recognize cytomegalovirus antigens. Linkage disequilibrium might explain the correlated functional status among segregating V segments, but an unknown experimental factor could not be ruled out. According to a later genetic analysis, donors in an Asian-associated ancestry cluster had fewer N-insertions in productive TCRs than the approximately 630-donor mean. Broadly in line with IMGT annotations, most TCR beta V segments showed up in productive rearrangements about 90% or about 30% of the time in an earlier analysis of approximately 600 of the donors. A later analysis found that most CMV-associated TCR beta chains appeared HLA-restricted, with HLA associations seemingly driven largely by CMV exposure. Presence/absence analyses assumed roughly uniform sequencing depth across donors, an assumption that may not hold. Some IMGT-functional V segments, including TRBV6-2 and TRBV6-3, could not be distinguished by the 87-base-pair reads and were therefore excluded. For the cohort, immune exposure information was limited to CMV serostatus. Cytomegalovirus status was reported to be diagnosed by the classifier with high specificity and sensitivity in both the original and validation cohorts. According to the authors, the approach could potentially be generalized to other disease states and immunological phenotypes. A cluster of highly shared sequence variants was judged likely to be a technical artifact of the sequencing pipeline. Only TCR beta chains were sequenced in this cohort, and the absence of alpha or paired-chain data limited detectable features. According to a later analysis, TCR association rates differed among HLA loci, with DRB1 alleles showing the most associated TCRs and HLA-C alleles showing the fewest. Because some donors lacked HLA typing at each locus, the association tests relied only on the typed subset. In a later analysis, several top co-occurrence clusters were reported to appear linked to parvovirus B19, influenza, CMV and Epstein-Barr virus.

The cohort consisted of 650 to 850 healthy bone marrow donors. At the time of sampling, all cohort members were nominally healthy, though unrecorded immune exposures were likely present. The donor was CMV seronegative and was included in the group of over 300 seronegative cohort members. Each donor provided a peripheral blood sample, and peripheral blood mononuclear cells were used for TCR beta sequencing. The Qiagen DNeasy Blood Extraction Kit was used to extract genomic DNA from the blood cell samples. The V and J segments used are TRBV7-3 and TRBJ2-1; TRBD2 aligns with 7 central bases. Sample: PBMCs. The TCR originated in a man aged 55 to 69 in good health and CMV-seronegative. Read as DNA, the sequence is TGTGCCAGCAGCTCCACTAGCGCGGCATCCTACAATGAGCAGTTCTTC. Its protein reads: CASSSTSAASYNEQFF.